Below, one T cell receptor beta chain is given with its context. Antigen specificity is unknown. Sequenced by immunoSEQ multiplex PCR; TCRdb stores in-frame clones only, minus some. The sample includes a few million clones, about 92% of them seen just once. The entry originates in a study of shared clonotypes between healthy human individuals. Study outcomes and limitations: The sampled material consisted only of blood, and tissue repertoires are likely to differ. It was expected that sequencing depth would affect clonotype sharing among donors. Around 4.7% was the fraction of naive CD4 clonotypes found shared across several donors.

Germline V gene lookup returns CDR1 SGHAT and CDR2 FQNNGV. The CDR3 has 14 amino acids. Trimming removed 0 bases from V and 1 base from J, with 5 bases in between. CD45RA-negative memory and CD45RA+ naive subsets were split from the CD4+ cells. The clonotype originates from a man aged 18 to 30 in good health. Some clones in this sample may be carry-over from other donors' samples. The chain carries TRBV11-2 and TRBJ2-3; D is unclear. The source material was naive CD4+ T cells from PBMCs. This sample's subset: CD45RA+ positively selected. The CDR3 sequence is CASSLDLGTDTQYF. The DNA of the CDR3 is TGTGCCAGCAGCTTAGATCTGGGCACAGATACGCAGTATTTT.